This T cell receptor beta chain was sequenced in a study of cytomegalovirus exposure and HLA in healthy donors. Study results and caveats: Exclusion as indistinguishable affected some V segments, including TRBV6-2 and TRBV6-3. Some TCR beta chains (more than 150 of them) were listed as cytomegalovirus-associated.

The germline V and J ends were trimmed by 4 bases and 2 bases, with 16 bases remaining between them. CDR1 and CDR2 from the germline V gene are SGHRS and YFSETQ. CDR3 length equals 15 residues. This clone was counted between two and nine times. The antigen is unknown. With 60 Vbeta and 13 Jbeta primers, the PCR was carried out. Assay used: immunoSEQ multiplex PCR; TCRdb lists only in-frame clones, some missing. Among about 130,000 clones listed, around 86% were seen once. The receptor was derived from a man between 18 and 35 years old in good health and CMV-seronegative. The gene calls are TRBV5-1 and TRBJ2-7, with a tentative D call TRBD1 (6 bases). The specimen was PBMCs. CDR3 amino acids: CASSAAGTYAYEQYF. In DNA, the CDR3 is TGCGCCAGCAGCGCGGCCGGGACATACGCCTACGAGCAGTACTTC.